This T cell receptor (beta chain) was observed in a study of cytotoxic CD8 clonotypes in ibrutinib-treated CLL. The CDR3 consists of 11 residues. Trimming left V 1 base short and J 5 bases short, with 0 bases between. CDR1 is SGHTA, CDR2 FQGTGA, per germline. Deep sequencing aimed at 1 in 200,000 to 1 in 1 million T cells' resolution. The protocol was immunoSEQ multiplex PCR, while the TCRdb copy is restricted to in-frame clones and leaves out a portion. This table holds about 97,000 clones, 70% to 85% found once. Study conclusions and caveats: Public clonotypes (which were uncommon) either contracted or remained stable on treatment.

This clone has only one observation. Its antigen is unidentified. This sequence originates from a human donor with chronic lymphocytic leukemia. V and J are TRBV7-3 and TRBJ2-1; no definite D call. The material sequenced was PBMCs, taken after 12 months of ibrutinib treatment. CDR3 nucleotide sequence: TGTGCCAGCAGCTTAAACAATGAGCAGTTCTTC. This encodes CASSLNNEQFF.